A selection of T cell receptor beta chains follows, all from one sample in a study of shared clonotypes between healthy human individuals. Sequencing used immunoSEQ multiplex PCR; TCRdb keeps in-frame clones, though not all of them. The sample has approximately 2,300,000 clones; 85% to 95% are singletons. The specimen was naive CD4+ T cells from PBMCs. The receptors stem from a young man in good health. Some clones in this sample may be carry-over from other donors' samples. CDR3s include the opening cysteine and the closing phenylalanine or tryptophan. Each record gives: D gene, J gene, V gene, clone size, CDR3 DNA, CDR3 protein. The D gene is left open where the match is weak. For some rows the clone size is stated as once, few or many, or as a class when expanded; others skip it.

>-|TRBJ2-7|TRBV6-1|-
TGTGCCAGCAGTGAAAATTTTTCCTACGAGCAGTACTTC
CASSENFSYEQYF
>TRBD1|TRBJ1-4|TRBV28|-
TGTGCCAGCAGTCCTCGGACAGGGGGAATTGCAACTAATGAAAAACTGTTTTTT
CASSPRTGGIATNEKLFF
>-|TRBJ2-5|TRBV7-9|-
TGTGCCAGCAGCTTAGGGTCGGGCCAGTACTTC
CASSLGSGQYF
>TRBD2|TRBJ2-2|TRBV7-2|once
TGTGCCAGCAGCGGACGACTAGCGGGAGGGCTGAACACCGGGGAGCTGTTTTTT
CASSGRLAGGLNTGELFF
>TRBD1|TRBJ1-3|TRBV6-1|-
TGTGCCAGCAGGAGGGACAGTGGAAACACCATATATTTT
CASRRDSGNTIYF
>-|TRBJ1-1|TRBV19|-
TGTGCCAGTAGTATAGCGTGGTTGGGGCCCACTGAAGCTTTCTTT
CASSIAWLGPTEAFF
>TRBD1|TRBJ1-3|TRBV18|-
TGTGCCAGCTCCCGGGACAGCCTATCTGGAAACACCATATATTTT
CASSRDSLSGNTIYF
>-|TRBJ2-5|TRBV6-5|once
TGTGCCAGCAGTCCCTTGAGCAGGGATACAGAGACCCAGTACTTC
CASSPLSRDTETQYF
>-|TRBJ2-3|TRBV5-1|-
TGCGCCAGCAGCTTGTTTAGCGCAGATACGCAGTATTTT
CASSLFSADTQYF
>TRBD1|TRBJ2-3|TRBV28|-
TGTGCCAGCAGTTTAGGCCCCAGGGGGCTCGTTTATACGCAGTATTTT
CASSLGPRGLVYTQYF
>TRBD1|TRBJ1-2|TRBV30|-
TGTGCCTGGAGAACAGGGGAAAGCCCCCACTATGGCTACACCTTC
CAWRTGESPHYGYTF
>-|TRBJ2-1|TRBV7-2|-
TGTGCCAGCAGCTTAGCGAGGGCGGGCAATGAGCAGTTCTTC
CASSLARAGNEQFF
>TRBD2|TRBJ2-3|TRBV5-1|-
TGCGCCACCGCTCCCGGGACTAGCGGCCTTCTTAGCACAGATACGCAGTATTTT
CATAPGTSGLLSTDTQYF
>TRBD2|TRBJ2-3|TRBV4-1|-
TGCGCCATCCCTAGCGGGAGACCCCCCACAGATACGCAGTATTTT
CAIPSGRPPTDTQYF
>-|TRBJ1-5|TRBV5-1|-
TGCGCCAGCAGCGGGAGACAGAAGAGCAATCAGCCCCAGCATTTT
CASSGRQKSNQPQHF
>-|TRBJ2-1|TRBV20-1|-
TGCAGTGCTAGACAATACAATGAGCAGTTCTTC
CSARQYNEQFF
>-|TRBJ2-3|TRBV6-5|-
TGTGCCAGCAGTACTATAGCGACAGATACGCAGTATTTT
CASSTIATDTQYF
>TRBD1|TRBJ2-6|TRBV5-1|-
TGCGCCAGCAGCATACGGACAGGGGTTTCTGGGGCCAACGTCCTGACTTTC
CASSIRTGVSGANVLTF
>TRBD1|TRBJ1-2|TRBV7-9|-
TGTGCCAGCAGCCTGAGACAGGGACCCTACTATGGCTACACCTTC
CASSLRQGPYYGYTF
>TRBD2|TRBJ2-5|TRBV5-1|-
TGCGCCAGCAGCAGGGGACTAGCGGGAGAACAAGAGACCCAGTACTTC
CASSRGLAGEQETQYF
>TRBD2|TRBJ2-5|TRBV18|-
TGTGCCAGCTCACCGACCCTAGCGGGGGAAGAGACCCAGTACTTC
CASSPTLAGEETQYF
>-|TRBJ1-6|TRBV5-4|-
TGTGCCAGCAGCCCCCCTGGGGGTGATAATTCACCCCTCCACTTT
CASSPPGGDNSPLHF
>TRBD2|TRBJ2-5|TRBV5-4|-
TGTGCCAGCAGCTTGCGGGTATCAGCGGGAGAGGGGGAGACCCAGTACTTC
CASSLRVSAGEGETQYF
>TRBD2|TRBJ2-7|TRBV10-3|once
TGTGCCATCAGGGAAACTAGCGGCAGCTCCTACGAGCAGTACTTC
CAIRETSGSSYEQYF
>-|TRBJ2-1|TRBV7-9|-
TGTGCCAGCAGCTTCCGGCTTAACAATGAGCAGTTCTTC
CASSFRLNNEQFF
>-|TRBJ2-2|TRBV29-1|once
TGCAGCGTTGGAGCCCCGGGTGACGCCGGGGAGCTGTTTTTT
CSVGAPGDAGELFF
>-|TRBJ1-1|TRBV28|-
TGTGCCAGCAGTTTGCCCAGGGTAAGGAACACTGAAGCTTTCTTT
CASSLPRVRNTEAFF
>-|TRBJ2-1|TRBV29-1|-
TGCAGCGGTGGGCTTTACAATGAGCAGTTCTTC
CSGGLYNEQFF
>-|TRBJ1-1|TRBV6-6|-
TGTGCCAGCAGTGGCGCCGGGACGGTGAACACTGAAGCTTTCTTT
CASSGAGTVNTEAFF
>TRBD1|TRBJ1-5|TRBV5-6|-
TGTGCCAGCAGCTCCCGACAGGGAGTCGCCAATCAGCCCCAGCATTTT
CASSSRQGVANQPQHF
>-|TRBJ1-4|TRBV7-9|-
TGTGCCAGCAGCTTTCGGGGCGGGAATGAAAAACTGTTTTTT
CASSFRGGNEKLFF
>TRBD1|TRBJ1-1|TRBV10-3|few
TGTGCCATCAAATGGGACAGGAACACTGAAGCTTTCTTT
CAIKWDRNTEAFF
>-|TRBJ1-1|TRBV9|-
TGTGCCAGCAGCGTAGACGGCACGAACACTGAAGCTTTCTTT
CASSVDGTNTEAFF
>-|TRBJ2-5|TRBV6-1|-
TGTGCCAGCAGTGAAGCTAGGGAGACCCAGTACTTC
CASSEARETQYF
>-|TRBJ2-3|TRBV2|-
TGTGCCAGCAGCGAGGGCCCGGGGGATACGCAGTATTTT
CASSEGPGDTQYF
>-|TRBJ2-5|TRBV6-5|-
TGTGCCAGCAGTTTTAGGGGCCAGGGGCTCCAAGAGACCCAGTACTTC
CASSFRGQGLQETQYF
>-|TRBJ1-3|TRBV9|once
TGTGCCAGCAGCGCCGGGACGCCTAATTTCTTCTCTGGAAACACCATATATTTT
CASSAGTPNFFSGNTIYF
>-|TRBJ2-1|TRBV15|few
TGTGCCACCAGCAGAGTGCTACCGTCCTCCTACAATGAGCAGTTCTTC
CATSRVLPSSYNEQFF
>-|TRBJ2-1|TRBV29-1|-
TGCAGCGTCTACTCGAGCTCCTACAATGAGCAGTTCTTC
CSVYSSSYNEQFF
>-|TRBJ1-2|TRBV9|-
TGTGCCAGCAGCCCCAATCCAGGGGACGGCTACACCTTC
CASSPNPGDGYTF